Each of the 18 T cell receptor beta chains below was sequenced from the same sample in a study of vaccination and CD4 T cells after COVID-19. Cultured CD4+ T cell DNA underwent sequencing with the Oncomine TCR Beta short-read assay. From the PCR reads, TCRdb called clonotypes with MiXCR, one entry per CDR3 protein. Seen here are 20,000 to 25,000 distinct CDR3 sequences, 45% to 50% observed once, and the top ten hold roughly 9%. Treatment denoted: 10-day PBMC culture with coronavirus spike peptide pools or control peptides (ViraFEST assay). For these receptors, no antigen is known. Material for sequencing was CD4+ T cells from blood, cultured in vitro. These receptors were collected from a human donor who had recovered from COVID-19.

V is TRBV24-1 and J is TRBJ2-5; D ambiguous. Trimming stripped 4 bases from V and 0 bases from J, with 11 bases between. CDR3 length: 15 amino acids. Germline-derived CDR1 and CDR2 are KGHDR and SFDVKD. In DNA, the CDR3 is TGTGCCACCAGTGACATCAGGAGAAACCAAGAGACCCAGTACTTC. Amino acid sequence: CATSDIRRNQETQYF.

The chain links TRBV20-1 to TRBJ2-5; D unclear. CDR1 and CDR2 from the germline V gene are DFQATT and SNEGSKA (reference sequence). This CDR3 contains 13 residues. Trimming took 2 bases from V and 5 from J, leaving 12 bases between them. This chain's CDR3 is CSARSLPRETQYF. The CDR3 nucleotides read TGCAGTGCTAGATCGTTGCCACGGGAGACCCAGTACTTC.

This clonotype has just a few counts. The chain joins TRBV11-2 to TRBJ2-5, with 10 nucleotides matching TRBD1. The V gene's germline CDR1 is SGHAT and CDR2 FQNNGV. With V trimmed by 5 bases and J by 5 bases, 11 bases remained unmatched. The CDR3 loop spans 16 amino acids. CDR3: CASSLLPGQGTETQYF. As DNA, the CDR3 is TGTGCCAGCAGCCTTCTTCCGGGACAGGGGACGGAGACCCAGTACTTC.

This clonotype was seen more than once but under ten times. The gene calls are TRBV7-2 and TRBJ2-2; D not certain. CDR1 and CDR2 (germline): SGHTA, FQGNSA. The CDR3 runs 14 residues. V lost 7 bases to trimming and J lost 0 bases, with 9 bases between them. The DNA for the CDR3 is TGTGCCAGCACGTTAGGATCGAACACCGGGGAGCTGTTTTTT. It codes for CASTLGSNTGELFF.

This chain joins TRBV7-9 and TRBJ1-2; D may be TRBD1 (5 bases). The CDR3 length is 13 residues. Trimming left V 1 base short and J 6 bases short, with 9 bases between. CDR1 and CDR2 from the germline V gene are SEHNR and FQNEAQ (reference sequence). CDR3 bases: TGTGCCAGCAGCTTAGGACAGCCGAATGGCTACACCTTC. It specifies CASSLGQPNGYTF.

CDR3 bases: TGCAGTGCTAGAGGGCGTCCAGGGGATCCATACGAGCAGTACTTC. This codes for CSARGRPGDPYEQYF. V gene TRBV20-1 combines with J gene TRBJ2-7, with D perhaps TRBD1 (6 bases). The CDR3 length is 15 residues. V lost 1 base, J lost 4 bases, and 17 bases lay in between. Germline CDR1 DFQATT, CDR2 SNEGSKA (reference sequence).

CDR3 sequence reads: CSAPGWTGGLETQYF. The CDR3 DNA sequence: TGCAGTGCCCCGGGGTGGACAGGGGGCTTGGAGACCCAGTACTTC. This chain uses TRBV20-1 with TRBJ2-5; 11 nucleotides match TRBD1. The CDR3 contains 15 residues. Germline assignment: CDR1 DFQATT and CDR2 SNEGSKA (reference sequence). With 6 bases clipped from V and 5 bases from J, the junction kept 11 bases outside the gene matches.

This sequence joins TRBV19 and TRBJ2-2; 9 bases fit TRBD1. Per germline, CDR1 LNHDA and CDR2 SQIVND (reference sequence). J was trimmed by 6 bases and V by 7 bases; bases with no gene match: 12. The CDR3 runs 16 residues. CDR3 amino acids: CASTMPGQGRPGELFF. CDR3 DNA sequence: TGTGCCAGTACCATGCCGGGACAGGGTCGCCCCGGGGAGCTGTTTTTT.

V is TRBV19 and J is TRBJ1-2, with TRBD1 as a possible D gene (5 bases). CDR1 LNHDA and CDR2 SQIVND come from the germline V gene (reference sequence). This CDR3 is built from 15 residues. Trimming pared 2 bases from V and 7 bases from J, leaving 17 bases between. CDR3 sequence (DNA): TGTGCCAGTAGTATAATCGGCAGGGCCGAGGGTGGCTACACCTTC. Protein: CASSIIGRAEGGYTF. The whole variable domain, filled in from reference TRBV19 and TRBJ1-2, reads DGGITQSPKYLFRKEGQNVTLSCEQNLNHDAMYWYRQDPGQGLRLIYYSQIVNDFQKGDIAEGYSVSREKKESFPLTVTSAQKNPTAFYLCASSIIGRAEGGYTFGSGTRLTVV.

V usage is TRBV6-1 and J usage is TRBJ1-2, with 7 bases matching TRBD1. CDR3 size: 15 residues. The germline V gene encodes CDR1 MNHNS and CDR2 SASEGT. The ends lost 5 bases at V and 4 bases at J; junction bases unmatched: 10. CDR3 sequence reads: CASSRDSSSIYGYTF. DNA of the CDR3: TGTGCCAGCAGTAGGGACAGTTCTAGCATCTATGGCTACACCTTC.

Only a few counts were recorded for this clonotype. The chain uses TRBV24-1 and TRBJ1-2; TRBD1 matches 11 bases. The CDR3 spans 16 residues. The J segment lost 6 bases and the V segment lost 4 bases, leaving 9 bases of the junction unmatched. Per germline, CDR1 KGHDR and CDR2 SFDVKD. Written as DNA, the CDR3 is TGTGCCACCAGTGACTATGGGACAGGGGGAGAAGATGGCTACACCTTC. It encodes CATSDYGTGGEDGYTF.

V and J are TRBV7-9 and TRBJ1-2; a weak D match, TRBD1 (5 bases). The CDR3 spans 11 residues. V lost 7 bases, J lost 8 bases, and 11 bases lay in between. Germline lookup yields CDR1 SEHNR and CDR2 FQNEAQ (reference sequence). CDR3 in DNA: TGTGCCAGCATTATCGAGGGGGGCTACACCTTC. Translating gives CASIIEGGYTF.

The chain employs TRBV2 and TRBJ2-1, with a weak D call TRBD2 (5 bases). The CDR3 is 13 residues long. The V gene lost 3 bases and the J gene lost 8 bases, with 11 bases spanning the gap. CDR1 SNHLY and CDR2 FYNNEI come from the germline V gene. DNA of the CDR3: TGTGCCAGCAGTGAGGGAGTCCCCGATGAGCAGTTCTTC. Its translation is CASSEGVPDEQFF.

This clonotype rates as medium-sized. CDR3 in DNA: TGCAGTGCTAGAGTGGGACTAGCAGGAGATACGCAGTATTTT. Translation gives CSARVGLAGDTQYF. V usage is TRBV20-1 and J usage is TRBJ2-3, with TRBD2 matching over 9 bases. The trim removed 1 base at V and 5 bases at J, leaving 4 bases unmatched. Germline V lookup: CDR1 DFQATT, CDR2 SNEGSKA (reference sequence). This CDR3 has 14 amino acids.

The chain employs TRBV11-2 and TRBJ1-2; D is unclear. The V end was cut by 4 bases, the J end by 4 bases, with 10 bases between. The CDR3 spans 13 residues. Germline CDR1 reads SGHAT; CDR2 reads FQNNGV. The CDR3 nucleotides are TGTGCCAGCAGCTGGGCAGTTTCCTATGGCTACACCTTC. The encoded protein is CASSWAVSYGYTF.

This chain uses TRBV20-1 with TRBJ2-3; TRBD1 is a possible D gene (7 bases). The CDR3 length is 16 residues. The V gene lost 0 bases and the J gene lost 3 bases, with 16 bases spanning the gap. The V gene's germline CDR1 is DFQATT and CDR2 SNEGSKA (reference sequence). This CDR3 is CSARDQGGEGTDTQYF. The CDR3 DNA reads TGCAGTGCTAGAGATCAGGGGGGAGAAGGGACAGATACGCAGTATTTT.

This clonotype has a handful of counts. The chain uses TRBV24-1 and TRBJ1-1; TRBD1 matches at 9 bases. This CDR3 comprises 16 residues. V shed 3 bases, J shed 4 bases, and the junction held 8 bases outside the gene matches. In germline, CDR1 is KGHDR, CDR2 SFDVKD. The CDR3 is CATSDHPGQGSTEAFF. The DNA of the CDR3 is TGTGCCACCAGTGATCATCCGGGACAGGGAAGCACTGAAGCTTTCTTT.

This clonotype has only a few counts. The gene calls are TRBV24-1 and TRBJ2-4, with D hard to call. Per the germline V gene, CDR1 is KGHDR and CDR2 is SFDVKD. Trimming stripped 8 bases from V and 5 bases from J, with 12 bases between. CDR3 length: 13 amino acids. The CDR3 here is CATTPHLENIQYF. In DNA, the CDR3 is TGTGCCACCACCCCCCATCTGGAAAACATTCAGTACTTC.